This T cell receptor beta chain originates from a study of PD-1 blockade in classical Hodgkin lymphoma. Method: immunoSEQ multiplex PCR; TCRdb's copy keeps in-frame clones and lacks some. The table includes about 37,000 clones, 70% to 80% detected once. Regarding the study as a whole: Repertoires differed for reasons still undefined, possibly disease activity or prior therapy.

Relapse was seen in all patients after autologous stem cell transplantation, and brentuximab vedotin exposure was variable. Complete response, partial response or progressive disease constituted the best response categories observed. Germline CDR1 reads SNHLY; CDR2 reads FYNNEI. This CDR3 region has 14 residues. V lost 6 bases, J lost 2 bases, and 13 bases lay in between. This clone has a single count. Antigen specificity is unknown. V is TRBV2 and J is TRBJ1-1, with D possibly matching TRBD1 (5 bases). The origin of this receptor is a human donor with classical Hodgkin lymphoma. This material consisted of peripheral blood mononuclear cells (PBMCs), taken at baseline. The CDR3 reads CASSAKGINTEAFF. The CDR3 nucleotides are TGTGCCAGCAGCGCGAAGGGGATCAACACTGAAGCTTTCTTT.